A selection of T cell receptor beta chains follows, all from one sample in a study of cytomegalovirus exposure and HLA in healthy donors. Here immunoSEQ multiplex PCR was the method, and the copy in TCRdb shows in-frame clones only, minus some. The table for this sample gives some 56,000 clones. The sample comprised PBMCs. These receptors originate from a woman aged 30 to 39 in good health and CMV-seropositive. Each CDR3 is given with its conserved first and last residue. The D gene is left open where the match is weak.

V gene	D gene	CDR3 length	CDR3 protein
TRBV19	NA	14	CASSRDTSNYGYTF
TRBV11-1	NA	15	CASSPHQGGNTEAFF
TRBV30	NA	13	CAWSAGSNYEQYF
TRBV6-5	TRBD1	14	CASTRTGGVYGYTF
TRBV19	TRBD1	14	CASTKQGAGQPQHF
TRBV4-1	NA	15	CASSQGRGRSYEQYF
TRBV6-6	NA	14	CASNKGGGQETQYF
TRBV5-5	NA	13	CASSWTAHWEQYF
TRBV11-1	NA	13	CASGGPSNTEAFF
TRBV20-1	NA	11	CSARVEAEAFF
TRBV10-3	TRBD2	16	CAISGSTLGGTDEQYF
TRBV19	NA	15	CASSRGLSSDNEQFF
TRBV18	TRBD1	15	CASSPRDRESYEQYF
TRBV28	NA	12	CASSFSSHNWDF
TRBV7-2	NA	13	CASSLELTDKQYF
TRBV6-5	TRBD1	13	CASTSDRRYGYTF
TRBV30	TRBD1	15	CAWSGPGGLRTEAFF
TRBV7-2	TRBD1	14	CASSLQTGTHGYTF
TRBV29-1	TRBD2	18	CSVRTSGRGGLSDNEQFF
TRBV5-4	TRBD1	12	CASSLTGDEQYF
TRBV27	TRBD1	15	CASSRGISSYYGYTF
TRBV11-2	NA	13	CASSDSVQETQYF
TRBV6-5	NA	12	CARSKLPPGQYF
TRBV4-1	NA	15	CASSLLGSSDNEQFF
TRBV6-1	NA	18	CASSESPLVDTSGNTIYF
TRBV7-2	NA	16	CASSPRAGKNTGELFF
TRBV6-5	NA	14	CASSYTGGNTEAFF
TRBV5-1	NA	16	CASSFKGVSGYNEQFF
TRBV6-6	NA	14	CATTTKGWNTEAFF
TRBV6-5	NA	12	CASLDGGLGYTF
TRBV14	TRBD1	17	CASSQDTGTGFPYEQYF
TRBV5-4	NA	14	CASSLPGISYEQYF
TRBV4-1	TRBD1	15	CASRRPGTGGNEQFF
TRBV18	TRBD1	16	CASARGFRDSSYGYTF
TRBV4-1	TRBD2	14	CASSLGTRVDTQYF
TRBV28	NA	12	CASTRGVQPQHF
TRBV7-2	NA	18	CASSRRGGTWDMNTEAFF
TRBV9	TRBD1	15	CASSVGDRLSYEQYF
TRBV7-9	NA	18	CASSATTGQKGSNQPQHF
TRBV28	NA	16	CASSFGEAGVDSPLHF
TRBV2	NA	14	CATYPGHQNTEAFF
TRBV19	NA	12	CASSNSYNEQFF
TRBV29-1	TRBD2	15	CSVDMGRGRTDTQYF
TRBV2	TRBD1	14	CASITGTGVKTQYF
TRBV2	TRBD2	17	CASSEERSRGGGETQYF